This T cell receptor beta chain was captured by sequencing in a study of cytomegalovirus exposure and HLA in healthy donors. Germline V gene sequence: CDR1 SGHDT, CDR2 YYEEEE. CDR3 length equals 16 residues. With 0 bases removed from V and 0 bases from J, the gap between germline ends came to 12 bases. The table came from immunoSEQ multiplex PCR; TCRdb's copy has only in-frame clones and leaves some out. The repertoire includes about 160,000 clones, roughly 95% of them detected once, and approximately 0.97% sits in the top ten. The chain links TRBV5-6 to TRBJ1-2, with unresolved D. The TCR originated in a woman in her late teens or twenties in good health and CMV-seronegative. Material for sequencing was PBMCs. The CDR3 protein is CASSLGAGFANYGYTF. DNA of the CDR3: TGTGCCAGCAGCTTGGGGGCAGGATTCGCTAACTATGGCTACACCTTC.